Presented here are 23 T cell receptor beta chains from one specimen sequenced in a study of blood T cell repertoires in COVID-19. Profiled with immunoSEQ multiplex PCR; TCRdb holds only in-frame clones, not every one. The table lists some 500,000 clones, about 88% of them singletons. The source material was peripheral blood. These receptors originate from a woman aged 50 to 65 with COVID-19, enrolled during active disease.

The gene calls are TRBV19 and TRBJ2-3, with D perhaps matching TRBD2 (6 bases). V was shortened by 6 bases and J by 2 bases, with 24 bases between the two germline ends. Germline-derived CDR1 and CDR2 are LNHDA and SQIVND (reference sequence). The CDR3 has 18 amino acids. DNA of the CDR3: TGTGCCAGTAGCCGAACCTCTCTTCTGGGAGGACCCACAGATACGCAGTATTTT. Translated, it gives CASSRTSLLGGPTDTQYF.

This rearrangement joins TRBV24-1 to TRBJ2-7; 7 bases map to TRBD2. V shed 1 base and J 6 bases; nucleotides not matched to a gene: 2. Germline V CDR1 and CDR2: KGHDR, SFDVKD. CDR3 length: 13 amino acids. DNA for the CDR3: TGTGCCACCAGTGATTTAGGGAGGGGCGAGCAGTACTTC. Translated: CATSDLGRGEQYF.

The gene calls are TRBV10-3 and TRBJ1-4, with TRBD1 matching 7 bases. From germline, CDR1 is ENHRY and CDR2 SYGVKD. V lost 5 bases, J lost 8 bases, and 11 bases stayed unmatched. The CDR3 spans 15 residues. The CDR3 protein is CAISPVDRAGEKLFF. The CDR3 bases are TGTGCCATCAGTCCGGTAGACAGGGCAGGCGAAAAACTGTTTTTT.

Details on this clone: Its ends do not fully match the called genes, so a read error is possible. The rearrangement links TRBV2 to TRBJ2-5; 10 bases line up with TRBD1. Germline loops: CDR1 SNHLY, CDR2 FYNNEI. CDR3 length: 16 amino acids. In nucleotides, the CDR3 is TGTGCCAGCAGTGAAGCGCTTGGGACAGGGGCAGAGCCCCAGTACTTC. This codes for CASSEALGTGAEPQYF. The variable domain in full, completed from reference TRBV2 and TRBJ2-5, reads EPEVTQTPSHQVTQMGQEVILRCVPISNHLYFYWYRQILGQKVEFLVSFYNNEISEKSEIFDDQFSVERPDGSNFTLKIRSTKLEDSAMYFCASSEALGTGAEPQYFGPGTRLLVL.

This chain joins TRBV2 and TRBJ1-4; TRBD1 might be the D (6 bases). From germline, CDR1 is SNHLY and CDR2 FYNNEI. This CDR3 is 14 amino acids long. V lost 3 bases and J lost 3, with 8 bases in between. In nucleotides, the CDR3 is TGTGCCAGCAGTGATCACAGGGCTAATGAAAAACTGTTTTTT. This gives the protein CASSDHRANEKLFF. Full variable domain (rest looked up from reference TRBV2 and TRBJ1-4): EPEVTQTPSHQVTQMGQEVILRCVPISNHLYFYWYRQILGQKVEFLVSFYNNEISEKSEIFDDQFSVERPDGSNFTLKIRSTKLEDSAMYFCASSDHRANEKLFFGSGTQLSVL.

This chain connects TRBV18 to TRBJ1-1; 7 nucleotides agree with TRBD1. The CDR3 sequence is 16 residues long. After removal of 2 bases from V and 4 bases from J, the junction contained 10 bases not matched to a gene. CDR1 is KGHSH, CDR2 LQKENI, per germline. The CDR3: CASSPGTSTGVTEAFF. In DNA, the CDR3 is TGTGCCAGCTCACCAGGGACGTCTACAGGGGTCACTGAAGCTTTCTTT. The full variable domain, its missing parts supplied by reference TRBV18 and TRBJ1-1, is NAGVMQNPRHLVRRRGQEARLRCSPMKGHSHVYWYRQLPEEGLKFMVYLQKENIIDESGMPKERFSAEFPKEGPSILRIQQVVRGDSAAYFCASSPGTSTGVTEAFFGQGTRLTVV.

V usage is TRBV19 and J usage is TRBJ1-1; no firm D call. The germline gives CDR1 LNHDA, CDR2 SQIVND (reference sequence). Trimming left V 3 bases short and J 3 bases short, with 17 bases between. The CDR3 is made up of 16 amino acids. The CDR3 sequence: CASSILSDLGDTEAFF. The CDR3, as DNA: TGTGCCAGTAGTATTCTTTCGGATCTCGGGGACACTGAAGCTTTCTTT.

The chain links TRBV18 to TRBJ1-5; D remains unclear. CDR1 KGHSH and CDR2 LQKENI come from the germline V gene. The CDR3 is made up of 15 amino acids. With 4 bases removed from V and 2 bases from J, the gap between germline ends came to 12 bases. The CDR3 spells CASSQETGGNQPQHF. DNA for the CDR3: TGTGCCAGCTCACAGGAGACCGGGGGCAATCAGCCCCAGCATTTT. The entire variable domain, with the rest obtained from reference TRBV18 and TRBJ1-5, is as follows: NAGVMQNPRHLVRRRGQEARLRCSPMKGHSHVYWYRQLPEEGLKFMVYLQKENIIDESGMPKERFSAEFPKEGPSILRIQQVVRGDSAAYFCASSQETGGNQPQHFGDGTRLSIL.

CDR3 sequence: CASSQDSGARGYTF. The CDR3 DNA follows: TGTGCCAGCAGCCAAGATTCAGGGGCCCGGGGCTACACCTTC. This rearrangement joins TRBV3-1 (or the pseudogene TRBV3-2) to TRBJ1-2; a weak D match, TRBD1 (6 bases). CDR1 and CDR2 (germline): LGHDT, YNNKEL (reference sequence). CDR3 length equals 14 residues. V was pared by 0 bases and J by 8 bases, with 13 bases between.

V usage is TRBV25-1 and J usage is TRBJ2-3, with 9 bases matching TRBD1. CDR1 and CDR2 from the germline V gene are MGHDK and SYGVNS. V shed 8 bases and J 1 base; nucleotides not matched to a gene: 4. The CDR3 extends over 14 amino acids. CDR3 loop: CASSRTGGTDTQYF. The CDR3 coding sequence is TGTGCCAGCTCAAGGACAGGGGGCACAGATACGCAGTATTTT.

In DNA, the CDR3 is TGTGCCAGCAGTTCCTTGACAGTTAACACTGAAGCTTTCTTT. Encoded protein: CASSSLTVNTEAFF. The rearrangement links TRBV28 to TRBJ1-1; weak D call: TRBD1 (5 bases). The CDR3 is 14 amino acids. V was trimmed by 4 bases and J by 2 bases, leaving 11 bases between them. The germline gives CDR1 MDHEN, CDR2 SYDVKM.

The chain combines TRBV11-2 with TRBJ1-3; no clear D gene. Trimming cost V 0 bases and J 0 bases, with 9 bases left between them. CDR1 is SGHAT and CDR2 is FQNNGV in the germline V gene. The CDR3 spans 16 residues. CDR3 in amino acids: CASSLDLTGSGNTIYF. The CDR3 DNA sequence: TGTGCCAGCAGCTTAGATTTGACGGGCTCTGGAAACACCATATATTTT. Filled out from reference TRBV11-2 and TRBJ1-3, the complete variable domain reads EAGVAQSPRYKIIEKRQSVAFWCNPISGHATLYWYQQILGQGPKLLIQFQNNGVVDDSQLPKDRFSAERLKGVDSTLKIQPAKLEDSAVYLCASSLDLTGSGNTIYFGEGSWLTVV.

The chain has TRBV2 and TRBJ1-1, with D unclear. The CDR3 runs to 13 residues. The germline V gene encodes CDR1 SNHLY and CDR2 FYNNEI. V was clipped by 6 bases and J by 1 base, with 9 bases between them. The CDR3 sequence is CASSVDKNTEAFF. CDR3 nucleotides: TGTGCCAGCAGCGTTGACAAGAACACTGAAGCTTTCTTT.

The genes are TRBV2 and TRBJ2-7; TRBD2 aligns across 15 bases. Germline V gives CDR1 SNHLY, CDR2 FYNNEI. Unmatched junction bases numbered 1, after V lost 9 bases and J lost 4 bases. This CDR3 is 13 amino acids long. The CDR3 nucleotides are TGTGCCAGGGGACTAGCGGGGGGTTACGAGCAGTACTTC. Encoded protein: CARGLAGGYEQYF.

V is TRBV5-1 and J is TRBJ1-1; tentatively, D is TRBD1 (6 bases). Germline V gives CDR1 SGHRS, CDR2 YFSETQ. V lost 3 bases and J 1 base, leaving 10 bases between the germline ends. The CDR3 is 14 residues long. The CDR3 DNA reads TGCGCCAGCAGCTCGGGACAAACGAACACTGAAGCTTTCTTT. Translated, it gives CASSSGQTNTEAFF. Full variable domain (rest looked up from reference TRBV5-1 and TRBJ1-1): KAGVTQTPRYLIKTRGQQVTLSCSPISGHRSVSWYQQTPGQGLQFLFEYFSETQRNKGNFPGRFSGRQFSNSRSEMNVSTLELGDSALYLCASSSGQTNTEAFFGQGTRLTVV.

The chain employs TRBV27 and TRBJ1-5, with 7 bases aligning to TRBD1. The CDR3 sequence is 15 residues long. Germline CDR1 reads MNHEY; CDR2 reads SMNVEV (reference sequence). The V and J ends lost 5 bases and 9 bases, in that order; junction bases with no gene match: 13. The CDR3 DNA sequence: TGTGCCAGCAGTCGTCGGGACAGCCACCTTAGGCCCCAGCATTTT. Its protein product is CASSRRDSHLRPQHF.

The CDR3 DNA follows: TGTGCCAGCAGTTTCGGACACCAGAACACTGAAGCTTTCTTT. This encodes CASSFGHQNTEAFF. J is TRBJ1-1 and V is TRBV9; a possible D gene is TRBD1 (5 bases). Trimming took 5 bases from V and 1 from J, leaving 12 bases between them. The germline V gene has CDR1 SGDLS and CDR2 YYNGEE. This CDR3 comprises 14 residues.

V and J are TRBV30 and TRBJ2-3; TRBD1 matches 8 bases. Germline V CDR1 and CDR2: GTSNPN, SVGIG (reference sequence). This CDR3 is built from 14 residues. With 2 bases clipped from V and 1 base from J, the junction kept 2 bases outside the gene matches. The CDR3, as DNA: TGTGCCTGGAGTAACAGGGGGGGCACAGATACGCAGTATTTT. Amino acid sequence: CAWSNRGGTDTQYF.

CDR3 in DNA: TGTGCCAGCAGCTTGGCTAGGAATGAGCAGTTCTTC. It specifies CASSLARNEQFF. The V gene is TRBV5-6, the J gene TRBJ2-1, with D hard to call. The CDR3 runs 12 residues. V lost 0 bases to trimming and J lost 7 bases, with 5 bases between them. Germline V CDR1 and CDR2: SGHDT, YYEEEE.

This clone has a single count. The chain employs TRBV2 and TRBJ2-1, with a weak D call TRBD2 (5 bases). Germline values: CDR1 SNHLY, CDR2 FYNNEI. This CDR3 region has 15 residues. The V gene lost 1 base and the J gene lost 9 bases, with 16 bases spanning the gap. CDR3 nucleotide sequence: TGTGCCAGCAGTGAAGAAGGCCTAGCTTCGGGTGAGCAGTTCTTC. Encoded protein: CASSEEGLASGEQFF.

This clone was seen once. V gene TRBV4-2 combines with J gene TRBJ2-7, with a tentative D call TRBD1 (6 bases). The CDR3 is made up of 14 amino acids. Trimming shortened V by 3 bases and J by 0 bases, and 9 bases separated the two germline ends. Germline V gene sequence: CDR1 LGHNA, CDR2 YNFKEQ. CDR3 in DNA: TGTGCCAGCAGCCACGCAGGGGCCTCCTACGAGCAGTACTTC. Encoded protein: CASSHAGASYEQYF.

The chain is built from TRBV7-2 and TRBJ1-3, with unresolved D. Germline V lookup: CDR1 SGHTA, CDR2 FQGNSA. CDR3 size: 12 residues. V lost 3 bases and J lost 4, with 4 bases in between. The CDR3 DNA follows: TGTGCCAGCAGCTTTCAGGGAAACACCATATATTTT. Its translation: CASSFQGNTIYF.

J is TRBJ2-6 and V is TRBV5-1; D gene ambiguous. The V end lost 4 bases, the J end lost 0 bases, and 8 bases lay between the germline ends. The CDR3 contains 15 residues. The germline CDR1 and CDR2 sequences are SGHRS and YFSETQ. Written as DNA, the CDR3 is TGCGCCAGCAGCCCGGAGACCTCTGGGGCCAACGTCCTGACTTTC. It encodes CASSPETSGANVLTF.